The text below deals with one T cell receptor beta chain. After removal of 10 bases from V and 8 bases from J, the junction contained 9 bases not matched to a gene. This CDR3 spans 13 amino acids. Per germline, CDR1 SEHNR and CDR2 FQNEAQ (reference sequence). The sample is drawn from a study of control samples from healthy donors and cancer patients. Profiled with immunoSEQ multiplex PCR; TCRdb holds only in-frame clones, not every one. The sample consists of 130,000 to 150,000 clones, 75% to 90% of them appearing once. The receptor's source is a man aged 30-40 years in good health. The chain carries TRBV7-9 and TRBJ2-2; 8 bases align to TRBD1. Sequencing used blood. For the CDR3, the DNA is TGTGCCAACGGGCAGGGGGCTAAGGGGGAGCTGTTTTTT. Translating gives CANGQGAKGELFF.